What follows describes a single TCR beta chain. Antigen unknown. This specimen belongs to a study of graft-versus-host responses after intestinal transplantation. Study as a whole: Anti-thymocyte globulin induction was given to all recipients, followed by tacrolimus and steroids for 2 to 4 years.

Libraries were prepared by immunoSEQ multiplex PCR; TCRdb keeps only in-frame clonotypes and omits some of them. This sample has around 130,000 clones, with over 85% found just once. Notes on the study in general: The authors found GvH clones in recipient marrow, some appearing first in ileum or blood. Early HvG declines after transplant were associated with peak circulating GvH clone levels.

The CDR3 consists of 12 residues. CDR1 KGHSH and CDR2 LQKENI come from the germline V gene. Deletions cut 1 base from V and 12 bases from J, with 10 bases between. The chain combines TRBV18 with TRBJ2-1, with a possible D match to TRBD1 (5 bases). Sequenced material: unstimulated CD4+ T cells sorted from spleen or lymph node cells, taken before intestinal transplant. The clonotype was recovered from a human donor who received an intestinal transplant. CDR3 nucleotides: TGTGCCAGCTCACCACGGGGCACAATGCAGTTCTTC. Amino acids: CASSPRGTMQFF.